Below are 3 T cell receptor beta chains sequenced from a single sample in a study of blood T cell repertoires in COVID-19. Generated by immunoSEQ multiplex PCR, the TCRdb table keeps only in-frame clones and is missing some. Among more than 450,000 clones listed, roughly nine tenths were seen once. Sequencing used PBMCs or T cells enriched from blood (not recorded which). Receptors originate from a woman between 18 and 29 years old who had recovered from COVID-19.

V and J are TRBV24-1 and TRBJ2-1, with a possible D match to TRBD1 (5 bases). V lost 0 bases and J 5 bases, leaving 16 bases between the germline ends. CDR1 is KGHDR and CDR2 is SFDVKD in the germline V gene. The CDR3 extends over 17 amino acids. CDR3 DNA: TGTGCCACCAGTGATTTGAGGAAGGGGTTCCCGGACAATGAGCAGTTCTTC. This gives the protein CATSDLRKGFPDNEQFF.

Notes on this clone: The junction does not match germline at one end; this may be a read error. The rearrangement links TRBV6-6 to TRBJ1-2, with 7 positions matching TRBD1. From germline, CDR1 is MNHNY and CDR2 SVGAGI (reference sequence). CDR3 size: 14 residues. CDR3 amino acids: CAISLRGTDGGYTF. CDR3 nucleotides: TGTGCCATCAGTCTCAGGGGGACGGACGGTGGCTACACCTTC.

The V gene is TRBV7-9, the J gene TRBJ2-2; no firm D call. CDR3 length equals 15 residues. Between the trimmed V and J ends, which lost 5 bases and 0 bases, there was a span of 10 bases. The germline V gene has CDR1 SEHNR and CDR2 FQNEAQ (reference sequence). CDR3 amino acids: CASSPSPANTGELFF. The DNA of the CDR3 is TGTGCCAGCAGCCCATCCCCAGCGAACACCGGGGAGCTGTTTTTT.